The 5 T cell receptor beta chains in this list originate from one sample, sequenced in a study of technical replicates of blood from a handful of donors. The protocol was immunoSEQ multiplex PCR, while the TCRdb copy is restricted to in-frame clones and leaves out a portion. The sample holds some 15,000 clones, around 86% seen once. The sequenced sample was PBMCs. These receptors were collected from a human donor in good health.

V and J are TRBV4-1 and TRBJ2-7; the match to TRBD1 covers 9 bases. The CDR3 has 16 residues. Trimming cost V 1 base and J 2 bases; bases outside gene matches: 6. CDR1 and CDR2 (germline): MGHRA, YSYEKL. CDR3 sequence: CASSQVGTGPTYEQYF. Here the CDR3 DNA reads TGCGCCAGCAGCCAAGTGGGGACAGGGCCTACCTACGAGCAGTACTTC.

V is TRBV5-1 and J is TRBJ2-3, with 14 bases lining up with TRBD2. CDR1 SGHRS and CDR2 YFSETQ come from the germline V gene. This CDR3 is built from 19 residues. J lost 0 bases, V lost 3 bases, and 9 bases had no gene match. The CDR3 here is CASSSPGTSGRMSTDTQYF. The CDR3 nucleotides are TGCGCCAGCAGCTCACCCGGGACTAGCGGGAGAATGAGCACAGATACGCAGTATTTT.

V and J are TRBV6-5 and TRBJ2-7; TRBD2 matches 9 bases. Losses at the gene ends were 4 bases for V and 6 bases for J; bases not matched to a gene: 7. The CDR3 contains 14 residues. The germline V gene has CDR1 MNHEY and CDR2 SVGAGI. The CDR3 region is CASSLAGVPTEQYF. In DNA, the CDR3 is TGTGCCAGCAGTTTAGCGGGAGTCCCCACCGAGCAGTACTTC.

The chain joins TRBV27 to TRBJ2-7, with TRBD2 identical over 7 bases. Germline V gene data show CDR1 as MNHEY and CDR2 as SMNVEV (reference sequence). The ends lost 8 bases at V and 5 bases at J; junction bases unmatched: 3. This CDR3 region has 11 residues. CDR3 sequence: CASGRGNEQYF. Here the CDR3 DNA reads TGTGCCAGCGGGAGGGGCAACGAGCAGTACTTC.

This chain joins TRBV30 and TRBJ2-2; TRBD1 matches at 7 bases. Losses at the gene ends were 0 bases for V and 6 bases for J; bases not matched to a gene: 10. The germline gives CDR1 GTSNPN, CDR2 SVGIG (reference sequence). The CDR3 runs 16 residues. The CDR3 DNA follows: TGTGCCTGGAGTGTACGAGGCAGGGGGTTCTCCGGGGAGCTGTTTTTT. It translates to CAWSVRGRGFSGELFF.